Listed here are 22 T cell receptor beta chains from one sample, sequenced in a study of shared clonotypes between healthy human individuals. Naive CD8 cells lacked CD45RO and underwent positive selection for CCR7, leaving out terminally differentiated effector memory CD45RA+ cells. Method: immunoSEQ multiplex PCR; TCRdb's copy keeps in-frame clones and lacks some. The sample shows about 2.1 million clones, approximately 94% of them seen only once. Sequenced: naive CD8+ T cells from PBMCs. Receptors originate from a man aged 18 to 30 in good health. Some clones in this sample may be carry-over from other donors' samples.

The V call is TRBV13, the J call TRBJ1-1, with 7 bases lining up with TRBD1. The CDR3 consists of 13 residues. The germline V gene has CDR1 PRHDT and CDR2 FYEKMQ (reference sequence). Trimming at V came to 5 bases and at J to 4 bases, leaving 4 bases not matched to a gene. Written as DNA, the CDR3 is TGTGCCAGCAGCCCTACAGGGGCCACTGAAGCTTTCTTT. Its protein is CASSPTGATEAFF. Filled out from reference TRBV13 and TRBJ1-1, the complete variable domain reads AAGVIQSPRHLIKEKRETATLKCYPIPRHDTVYWYQQGPGQDPQFLISFYEKMQSDKGSIPDRFSAQQFSDYHSELNMSSLELGDSALYFCASSPTGATEAFFGQGTRLTVV.

As regards this clone: The sample carries other DNA sequences with the same CDR3. The chain has TRBV7-9 and TRBJ1-1; 11 nucleotides match TRBD1. Germline V lookup: CDR1 SEHNR, CDR2 FQNEAQ (reference sequence). The CDR3 loop spans 16 amino acids. J was trimmed by 3 bases and V by 5 bases; bases with no gene match: 8. CDR3 coding DNA: TGTGCCAGCAGCAGCGGGACAGGGGGTTGGGACACTGAAGCTTTCTTT. This translates into CASSSGTGGWDTEAFF.

This clone was seen just once. The genes are TRBV13 and TRBJ2-7; possibly TRBD2 for D (6 bases). CDR1 and CDR2 from the germline V gene are PRHDT and FYEKMQ (reference sequence). This CDR3 has 15 amino acids. The ends were cut back, 2 bases at V and 1 base at J, with 12 bases in the middle. The CDR3: CASSLRGTPSYEQYF. The DNA for the CDR3 is TGTGCCAGCAGCTTACGGGGGACCCCTTCCTACGAGCAGTACTTC.

The chain uses TRBV18 and TRBJ2-7; tentatively, D is TRBD1 (6 bases). V shed 3 bases and J shed 2 bases, with 11 bases lying between them. In germline, CDR1 is KGHSH, CDR2 LQKENI. This CDR3 region has 14 residues. CDR3 DNA sequence: TGTGCCAGCTCACCGCTGGGGGACACCTACGAGCAGTACTTC. As protein: CASSPLGDTYEQYF. The full variable domain, its missing parts supplied by reference TRBV18 and TRBJ2-7, is NAGVMQNPRHLVRRRGQEARLRCSPMKGHSHVYWYRQLPEEGLKFMVYLQKENIIDESGMPKERFSAEFPKEGPSILRIQQVVRGDSAAYFCASSPLGDTYEQYFGPGTRLTVT.

This chain links TRBV9 with TRBJ2-7; tentative D call: TRBD1 (5 bases). In germline, CDR1 is SGDLS, CDR2 YYNGEE. Trimming removed 0 bases from V and 2 bases from J, with 9 bases in between. The CDR3 totals 14 residues. CDR3: CASSVATGPYEQYF. The CDR3 DNA reads as TGTGCCAGCAGCGTAGCTACAGGCCCCTACGAGCAGTACTTC.

This clone has more than one count but fewer than ten. The gene calls are TRBV6-4 and TRBJ2-1; D is uncertain. The CDR3 has 13 amino acids. V dropped 0 bases and J dropped 8 bases, with 8 bases sitting between them. The germline gives CDR1 MRHNA, CDR2 SNTAGT. CDR3 loop: CASSDSTRDEQFF. For the CDR3, the DNA is TGTGCCAGCAGTGACTCGACTCGGGATGAGCAGTTCTTC.

The CDR3 protein is CAWSRKGFYEQYF. CDR3 DNA sequence: TGTGCCTGGAGTAGAAAGGGTTTCTACGAGCAGTACTTC. The chain recombines TRBV30 with TRBJ2-7; D not certain. Germline CDR1 reads GTSNPN; CDR2 reads SVGIG (reference sequence). The ends were cut back, 2 bases at V and 3 bases at J, with 11 bases in the middle. The CDR3 is 13 residues long.

The chain combines TRBV9 with TRBJ2-3; 8 bases align to TRBD2. V lost 6 bases, J lost 5 bases, and 5 bases stayed unmatched. This CDR3 spans 13 amino acids. Germline-derived CDR1 and CDR2 are SGDLS and YYNGEE. CDR3 DNA: TGTGCCAGCACGGGGGGGCCGGTAGATACGCAGTATTTT. Translated: CASTGGPVDTQYF.

The rearrangement links TRBV7-9 to TRBJ2-1, with D perhaps TRBD2 (6 bases). V was cut by 9 bases and J by 0 bases, with 9 bases left in between. Germline loops: CDR1 SEHNR, CDR2 FQNEAQ (reference sequence). CDR3 size: 13 residues. The CDR3 bases are TGTGCCAGTCTAGCGAGCTCCTACAATGAGCAGTTCTTC. Amino acids: CASLASSYNEQFF.

The chain combines TRBV29-1 with TRBJ1-3; perhaps TRBD1 as D (5 bases). Trimming took off 0 bases at V and 4 bases at J, with 13 bases between the two ends. From germline, CDR1 is SQVTM and CDR2 ANQGSEA. The length of the CDR3 is 15 residues. The CDR3, as DNA: TGCAGCGTTGAAGATACGGCAGGGTGGGGAAACACCATATATTTT. Translated, it gives CSVEDTAGWGNTIYF.

This clone came up a few times. This chain uses TRBV28 with TRBJ1-1, with a possible D match to TRBD1 (5 bases). Trimming shortened V by 5 bases and J by 4 bases, and 14 bases separated the two germline ends. From germline, CDR1 is MDHEN and CDR2 SYDVKM. The CDR3 extends over 14 amino acids. CDR3 loop: CASSAPGMVTEAFF. The CDR3 DNA is TGTGCCAGCAGTGCCCCAGGGATGGTCACTGAAGCTTTCTTT.

The V and J genes are TRBV5-1 and TRBJ1-2; tentative D call: TRBD1 (5 bases). The germline V gene encodes CDR1 SGHRS and CDR2 YFSETQ. Trimming pared 0 bases from V and 3 bases from J, leaving 27 bases between. The CDR3 runs 20 residues. CDR3 loop: CASSLDPLDSHTLRDYGYTF. CDR3 DNA: TGCGCCAGCAGCTTGGACCCATTAGACAGCCACACACTAAGAGACTATGGCTACACCTTC.

Comment on this clone: Other DNA sequences in the same sample also yield this CDR3. As DNA, the CDR3 is TGTGCCAGCAGCTTAGGTGCAACTGAAGCTTTCTTT. Amino acids: CASSLGATEAFF. The chain joins TRBV7-9 to TRBJ1-1; D not certain. The CDR3 is 12 amino acids. V lost 1 base, J lost 5 bases, and 5 bases lay in between. CDR1 is SEHNR and CDR2 is FQNEAQ in the germline V gene (reference sequence). Together with reference TRBV7-9 and TRBJ1-1, the CDR3 gives the full variable domain: DTGVSQNPRHKITKRGQNVTFRCDPISEHNRLYWYRQTLGQGPEFLTYFQNEAQLEKSRLLSDRFSAERPKGSFSTLEIQRTEQGDSAMYLCASSLGATEAFFGQGTRLTVV.

The chain joins TRBV28 to TRBJ2-7, with D hard to call. Germline lookup yields CDR1 MDHEN and CDR2 SYDVKM. V was cut by 2 bases and J by 4 bases, with 9 bases left in between. This CDR3 spans 13 amino acids. CDR3 sequence (DNA): TGTGCCAGCAGTTTAGGACCCCGGTACGAGCAGTACTTC. Translating it yields CASSLGPRYEQYF. Together with reference TRBV28 and TRBJ2-7, the CDR3 gives the full variable domain: DVKVTQSSRYLVKRTGEKVFLECVQDMDHENMFWYRQDPGLGLRLIYFSYDVKMKEKGDIPEGYSVSREKKERFSLILESASTNQTSMYLCASSLGPRYEQYFGPGTRLTVT.

With respect to this clone: Other DNA sequences from this sample encode an identical CDR3 as well. This chain links TRBV27 with TRBJ1-2; D is undetermined. Germline loops: CDR1 MNHEY, CDR2 SMNVEV (reference sequence). The CDR3 spans 13 residues. The V and J ends lost 5 bases and 3 bases respectively, with 10 bases between them. CDR3 DNA: TGTGCCAGCAGTCCAACAGCTGACTATGGCTACACCTTC. Its translation is CASSPTADYGYTF.

This chain joins TRBV19 and TRBJ2-2; no clear D gene. There are 15 residues in the CDR3. The V and J ends lost 1 base and 2 bases respectively, with 8 bases between them. From germline, CDR1 is LNHDA and CDR2 SQIVND (reference sequence). This CDR3 reads CASSIGHLNTGELFF. CDR3 DNA: TGTGCCAGTAGTATAGGACACCTTAACACCGGGGAGCTGTTTTTT.

The chain has TRBV27 and TRBJ1-1; D unclear. V was cut by 0 bases and J by 6 bases, with 20 bases left in between. The CDR3 sequence is 17 residues long. Germline CDR1 is MNHEY and CDR2 is SMNVEV (reference sequence). DNA for the CDR3: TGTGCCAGCAGTTTATCCGGCCCGTTGGGCAGAACGGCTGAAGCTTTCTTT. Amino acid sequence: CASSLSGPLGRTAEAFF.

This rearrangement joins TRBV2 to TRBJ2-7, with D possibly TRBD1 on 5 matching bases. Germline values: CDR1 SNHLY, CDR2 FYNNEI. The CDR3 length is 12 residues. Trimming removed 6 bases at V and 4 bases at J, with 10 bases between. Here the CDR3 reads CASRTAGYEQYF. For the CDR3, the DNA is TGTGCCAGCAGGACTGCAGGGTACGAGCAGTACTTC.

Only one count was recorded for this clone. This chain joins TRBV10-3 and TRBJ2-7; tentative D call: TRBD2 (6 bases). The germline V gene encodes CDR1 ENHRY and CDR2 SYGVKD. Trimming left V 0 bases short and J 3 bases short, with 12 bases between. The CDR3 runs to 15 residues. CDR3 amino acids: CAISESGGNLYEQYF. The CDR3 DNA reads as TGTGCCATCAGTGAGTCGGGGGGTAACCTCTACGAGCAGTACTTC.

The chain has TRBV4-2 and TRBJ1-2; D is unclear. CDR3 length: 13 residues. Germline V gives CDR1 LGHNA, CDR2 YNFKEQ. The V end was cut by 3 bases, the J end by 0 bases, with 5 bases between. The CDR3: CASSHQTNYGYTF. For the CDR3, the DNA is TGTGCCAGCAGCCATCAAACTAACTATGGCTACACCTTC.

This clone was seen a single time. The rearrangement joins TRBV11-2 to TRBJ2-1, with 9 positions matching TRBD1. The length of the CDR3 is 16 residues. The junction had 5 bases not matched to a gene; V was cut back by 4 bases and J by 1 base. CDR1 and CDR2 from the germline V gene are SGHAT and FQNNGV. The CDR3 spells CASSWTGAPSYNEQFF. CDR3 sequence (DNA): TGTGCCAGCAGCTGGACAGGGGCCCCTTCCTACAATGAGCAGTTCTTC.

The chain joins TRBV9 to TRBJ1-2, with D perhaps matching TRBD1 (6 bases). Germline V lookup: CDR1 SGDLS, CDR2 YYNGEE. V lost 1 base and J 6 bases, leaving 19 bases between the germline ends. The CDR3 contains 16 residues. This CDR3 is CASSVRRGGAKDGYTF. The DNA of the CDR3 is TGTGCCAGCAGCGTACGCCGTGGGGGGGCGAAGGATGGCTACACCTTC.